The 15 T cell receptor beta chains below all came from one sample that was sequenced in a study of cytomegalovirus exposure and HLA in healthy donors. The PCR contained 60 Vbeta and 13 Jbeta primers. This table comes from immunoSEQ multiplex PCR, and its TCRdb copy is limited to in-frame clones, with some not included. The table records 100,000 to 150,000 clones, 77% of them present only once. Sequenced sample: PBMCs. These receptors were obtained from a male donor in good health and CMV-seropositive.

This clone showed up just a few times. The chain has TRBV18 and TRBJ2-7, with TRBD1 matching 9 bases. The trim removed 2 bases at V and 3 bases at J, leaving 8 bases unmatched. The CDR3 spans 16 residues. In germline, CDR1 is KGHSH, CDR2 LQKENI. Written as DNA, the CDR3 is TGTGCCAGCTCACCAAGTTTCGGACAGGGGAACTACGAGCAGTACTTC. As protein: CASSPSFGQGNYEQYF.

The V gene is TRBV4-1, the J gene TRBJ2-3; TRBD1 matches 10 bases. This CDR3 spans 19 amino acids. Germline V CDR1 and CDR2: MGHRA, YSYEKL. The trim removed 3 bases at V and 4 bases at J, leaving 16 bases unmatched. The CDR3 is CASSHGVRDRGPPSDTQYF. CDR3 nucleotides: TGCGCCAGCAGCCATGGGGTACGGGACAGGGGACCCCCTTCAGATACGCAGTATTTT.

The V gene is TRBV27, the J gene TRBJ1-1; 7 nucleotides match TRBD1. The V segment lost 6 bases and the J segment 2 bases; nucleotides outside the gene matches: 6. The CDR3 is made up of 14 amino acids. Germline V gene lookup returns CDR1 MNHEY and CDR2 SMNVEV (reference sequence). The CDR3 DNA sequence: TGTGCCAGCAGCGTGGGACAGATAAACACTGAAGCTTTCTTT. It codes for CASSVGQINTEAFF.

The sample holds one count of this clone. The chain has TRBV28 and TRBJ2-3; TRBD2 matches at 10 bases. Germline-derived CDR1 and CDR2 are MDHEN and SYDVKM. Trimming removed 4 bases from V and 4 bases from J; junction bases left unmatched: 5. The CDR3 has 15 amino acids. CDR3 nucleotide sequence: TGTGCCAGCAGTTCTAGCGGGAGAGGCGCAGATACGCAGTATTTT. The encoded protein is CASSSSGRGADTQYF.

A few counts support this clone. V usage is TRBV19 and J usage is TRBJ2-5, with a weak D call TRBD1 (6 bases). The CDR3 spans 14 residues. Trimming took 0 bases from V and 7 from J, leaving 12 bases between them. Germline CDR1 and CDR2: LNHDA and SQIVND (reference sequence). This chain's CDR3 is CASSIEDRGGTQYF. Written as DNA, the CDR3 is TGTGCCAGTAGTATAGAGGACAGAGGGGGGACCCAGTACTTC.

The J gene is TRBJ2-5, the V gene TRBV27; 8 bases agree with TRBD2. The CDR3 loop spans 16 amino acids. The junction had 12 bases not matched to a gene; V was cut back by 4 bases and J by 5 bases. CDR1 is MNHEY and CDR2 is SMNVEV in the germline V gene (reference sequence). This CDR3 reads CASSSFGGGLRETQYF. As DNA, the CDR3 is TGTGCCAGCAGTTCCTTTGGCGGGGGGTTGAGGGAGACCCAGTACTTC.

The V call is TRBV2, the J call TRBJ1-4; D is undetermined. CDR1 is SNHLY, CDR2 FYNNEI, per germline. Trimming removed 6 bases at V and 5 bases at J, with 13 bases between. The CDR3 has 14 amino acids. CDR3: CASSGLKENEKLFF. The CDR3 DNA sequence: TGTGCCAGCAGCGGACTAAAGGAGAATGAAAAACTGTTTTTT.

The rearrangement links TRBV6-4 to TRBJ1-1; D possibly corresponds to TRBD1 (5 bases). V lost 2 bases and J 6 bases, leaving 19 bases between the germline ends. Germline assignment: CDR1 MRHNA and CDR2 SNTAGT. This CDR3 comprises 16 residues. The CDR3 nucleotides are TGTGCCAGCAGTGACCCCAGGGAAATCCTATCGTCTGAAGCTTTCTTT. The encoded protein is CASSDPREILSSEAFF.

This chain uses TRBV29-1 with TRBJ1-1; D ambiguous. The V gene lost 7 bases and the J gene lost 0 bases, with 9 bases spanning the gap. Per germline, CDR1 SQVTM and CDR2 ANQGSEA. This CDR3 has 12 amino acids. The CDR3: CSAGIMNTEAFF. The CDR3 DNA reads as TGCAGCGCGGGGATTATGAACACTGAAGCTTTCTTT.

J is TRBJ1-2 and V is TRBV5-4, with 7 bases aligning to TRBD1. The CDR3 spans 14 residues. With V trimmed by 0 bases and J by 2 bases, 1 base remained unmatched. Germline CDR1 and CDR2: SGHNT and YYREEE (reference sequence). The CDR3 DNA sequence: TGTGCCAGCAGCTTGGACAGGGGCAACTATGGCTACACCTTC. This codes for CASSLDRGNYGYTF.

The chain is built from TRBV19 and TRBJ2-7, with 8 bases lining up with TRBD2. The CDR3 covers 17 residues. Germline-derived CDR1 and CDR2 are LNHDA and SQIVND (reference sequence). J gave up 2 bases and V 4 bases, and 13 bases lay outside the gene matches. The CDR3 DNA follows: TGTGCCAGTAGTACGCGGGCGGCGGGAGGATTTCCCTACGAGCAGTACTTC. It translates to CASSTRAAGGFPYEQYF.

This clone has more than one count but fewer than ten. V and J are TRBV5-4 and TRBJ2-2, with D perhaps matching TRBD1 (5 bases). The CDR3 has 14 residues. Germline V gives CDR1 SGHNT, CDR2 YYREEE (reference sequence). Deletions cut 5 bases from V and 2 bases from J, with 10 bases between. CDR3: CASRFDRNTGELFF. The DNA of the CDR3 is TGTGCCAGCAGATTCGACAGAAACACCGGGGAGCTGTTTTTT.

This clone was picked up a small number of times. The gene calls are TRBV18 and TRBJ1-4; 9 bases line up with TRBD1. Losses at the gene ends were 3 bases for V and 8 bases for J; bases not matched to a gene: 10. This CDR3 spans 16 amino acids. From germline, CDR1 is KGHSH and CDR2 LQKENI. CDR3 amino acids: CASSPTNRGRQEKLFF. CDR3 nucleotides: TGTGCCAGCTCACCCACAAACAGGGGGCGACAAGAAAAACTGTTTTTT.

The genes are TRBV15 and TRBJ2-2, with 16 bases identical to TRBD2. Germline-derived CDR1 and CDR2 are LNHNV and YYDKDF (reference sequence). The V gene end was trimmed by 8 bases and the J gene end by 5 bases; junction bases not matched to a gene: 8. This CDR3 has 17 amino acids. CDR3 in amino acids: CATGGLAGGPGTGELFF. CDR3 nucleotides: TGTGCCACCGGGGGACTAGCGGGGGGGCCGGGAACCGGGGAGCTGTTTTTT. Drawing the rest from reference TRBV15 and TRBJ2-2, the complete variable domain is DAMVIQNPRYQVTQFGKPVTLSCSQTLNHNVMYWYQQKSSQAPKLLFHYYDKDFNNEADTPDNFQSRRPNTSFCFLDIRSPGLGDTAMYLCATGGLAGGPGTGELFFGEGSRLTVL.

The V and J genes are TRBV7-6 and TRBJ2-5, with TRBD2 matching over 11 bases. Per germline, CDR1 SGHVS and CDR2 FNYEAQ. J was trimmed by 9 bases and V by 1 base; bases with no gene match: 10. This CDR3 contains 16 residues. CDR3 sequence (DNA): TGTGCCAGCAGCTTAGAGGTAGCGGGAGGGCCGGGGGCCCAGTACTTC. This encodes CASSLEVAGGPGAQYF. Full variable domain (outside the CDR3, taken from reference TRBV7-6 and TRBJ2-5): GAGVSQSPRYKVTKRGQDVALRCDPISGHVSLYWYRQALGQGPEFLTYFNYEAQQDKSGLPNDRFSAERPEGSISTLTIQRTEQRDSAMYRCASSLEVAGGPGAQYFGPGTRLLVL.